The 3 T cell receptor beta chains in this list originate from one sample, sequenced in a study of T cells expressing NK-cell markers. TCRdb re-called the 5' RACE reads and catalogs CDR3 proteins one per entry, DNA excluded. The sample includes roughly 430,000 distinct CDR3 sequences. Material for sequencing was blood T cells: a sorted CD56 or NKG2C T cell subset, CD4+ or CD8+ T cells, or bulk PBMC T cells (not recorded which). These TCRs come from a woman aged 18-70 years in good health.

The chain is built from TRBV20-1 and TRBJ1-4; with no DNA, the TCRdb D assignment of TRBD1 cannot be verified. The germline gives CDR1 DFQATT, CDR2 SNEGSKA (reference sequence). The CDR3 has 14 amino acids. The CDR3 loop reads CSVYGGATNEKLFF.

The rearrangement uses TRBV12-3 or TRBV12-4 and TRBJ1-4; there is no DNA to check the TCRdb D call of TRBD1. The CDR3 consists of 14 residues. This chain's CDR3 is CASSTRQGGEKLFF.

This chain joins TRBV20-1 and TRBJ2-1; TCRdb names TRBD2, which stays unverified in the absence of DNA. CDR1 and CDR2 (germline): DFQATT, SNEGSKA (reference sequence). The CDR3 consists of 15 residues. The CDR3 sequence is CSASGVFSGYNEQFF.